This is a list of T cell receptor beta chains from one sample in a study of blood T cell repertoires in COVID-19. Sequencing was performed with immunoSEQ multiplex PCR; in TCRdb, only in-frame clones are kept and a portion is missing. The table shows around 250,000 clones, with approximately 90% occurring only once. Sequencing was carried out using PBMCs or T cells enriched from blood (not recorded which). The source of these receptors is a man between 40 and 49 years old who had been exposed to COVID-19. CDR3s include the opening cysteine and the closing phenylalanine or tryptophan. Fields, in order: J gene, D gene, V gene, CDR3 DNA, CDR3 protein. D genes are given only for firm matches.

TRBJ1-5 NA TRBV7-2 TGTGCCAGCAGCTTAGTGGGGGGACCCAATCAGCCCCAGCATTTT CASSLVGGPNQPQHF
TRBJ2-5 NA TRBV5-4 TGTGCCAGCAGCTGGACTGAACGCGGGACCCAGTACTTC CASSWTERGTQYF
TRBJ1-1 NA TRBV19 TGTGCCAGTAGTATAGGCGCCCGGGCAGGGGTTAGGGCTTTCTTT CASSIGARAGVRAFF
TRBJ1-1 NA TRBV3-1/TRBV3-2 TGTGCCAGCAGCCCGGGGAGAAACACTGAAGCTTTCTTT CASSPGRNTEAFF
TRBJ2-7 TRBD1 TRBV7-6 TGTGCCAGCAGCCAGGGACAGGGGGGGAACTACGAGCAGTACTTC CASSQGQGGNYEQYF
TRBJ1-5 TRBD1 TRBV18 TGTGCCAGCTCACCGACAGGGGGCAATCAGCCCCAGCATTTT CASSPTGGNQPQHF
TRBJ2-1 TRBD2 TRBV11-1 TGTGCCAGCAGCTCGCGGACTAGCGGATTATACAATGAGCAGTTCTTC CASSSRTSGLYNEQFF
TRBJ2-7 TRBD1 TRBV27 TGTGCCAGCAGTTTAGGGGACAGCTCCTACGAGCAGTACTTC CASSLGDSSYEQYF
TRBJ2-5 NA TRBV13 TGTGCCAGCAGCTTATCGACTACCGAAGAGACCCAGTACTTC CASSLSTTEETQYF
TRBJ2-2 NA TRBV7-9 TGTGCCAGCAGCTCCCCGAGGGGAGGCACCGGGGAGCTGTTTTTT CASSSPRGGTGELFF
TRBJ2-2 NA TRBV19 TGTGCCAGTTATGGGGCAACCACCGGGGAGCTGTTTTTT CASYGATTGELFF
TRBJ2-7 TRBD1 TRBV29-1 TGCAGCGTTGGTCGTGGGACAGGGGACTCGGGGGAGCAGTACTTC CSVGRGTGDSGEQYF
TRBJ2-5 NA TRBV19 TGTGCCAGTAGTATAGGCAGGCCTCAAGAGACCCAGTACTTC CASSIGRPQETQYF
TRBJ2-1 NA TRBV30 TGTGCCTGGGCTAGGAAAATCAATGAGCAGTTCTTC CAWARKINEQFF
TRBJ2-7 NA TRBV5-4 TGTGCCAGCAGCTTGGGACTAGAGGGCGAGCAGTACTTC CASSLGLEGEQYF
TRBJ2-5 NA TRBV21-1 TGTGCCAGCAGCAGCTCCCTCTTCTCCGAACCTCCGCGGGGAGAGACCCAGTACTTC CASSSSLFSEPPRGETQYF
TRBJ2-1 NA TRBV30 TGTGCCTGGAGTAGGCTGGAGTTCAATGAGCAGTTCTTC CAWSRLEFNEQFF
TRBJ1-1 TRBD1 TRBV19 TGTGCCAGTAGTCCCCGGGACAGGGTGGACACTGAAGCTTTCTTT CASSPRDRVDTEAFF
TRBJ2-1 NA TRBV7-6 TGTGCCAGCAGCTTAGATTTAGGGAGCTCCTACAATGAGCAGTTCTTC CASSLDLGSSYNEQFF
TRBJ2-2 TRBD1 TRBV10-3 TGTGCCATCAGTGATTTATGGACAGGGAGAACCGGGGAGCTGTTTTTT CAISDLWTGRTGELFF
TRBJ1-2 NA TRBV9 TGTGCCAGCAGCGTATTTGATCAATACCCCAGGGGCCTTCAGGGCTACACCTTC CASSVFDQYPRGLQGYTF
TRBJ2-3 NA TRBV5-1 TGCGCCAGCAGCCCCGGGCGGGTGCAGGCAGATACGCAGTATTTT CASSPGRVQADTQYF
TRBJ2-1 NA TRBV15 TGTGCCACCAGCAGGGAATTTCTCGGGAGCCTATACAATGAGCAGTTCTTC CATSREFLGSLYNEQFF
TRBJ2-1 TRBD1 TRBV12-3/TRBV12-4 TGTGCCAGCAGACGGGACAGCTTCTATGAGCAGTTCTTC CASRRDSFYEQFF
TRBJ2-1 TRBD1 TRBV11-2 TGTGCCAGCAGCTTATCCCGGACAGGAAACATTTTCAATGAGCAGTTCTTC CASSLSRTGNIFNEQFF
TRBJ2-3 TRBD1 TRBV28 TGTGCCAGCAGTTTCAGGACAGGGGTCGTTCAGGGTACGCAGTATTTT CASSFRTGVVQGTQYF
TRBJ2-5 NA TRBV30 TGTGCCTGGAAATCCCCGTACCAAGAGACCCAGTACTTC CAWKSPYQETQYF
TRBJ2-7 NA TRBV29-1 TGCAGCGTTGGCGAGGGGGCGGGGGAGCAGTACTTC CSVGEGAGEQYF
TRBJ2-1 TRBD2 TRBV5-6 TGTGCCAGCAGCGACGGGACTAGCATTAACAATGAGCAGTTCTTC CASSDGTSINNEQFF
TRBJ1-1 TRBD1 TRBV28 TGTGCCAGCAGCCGCCGGGGACAGGGATGGTCGGATGAAGCTTTCTTT CASSRRGQGWSDEAFF
TRBJ1-5 TRBD1 TRBV6-5 TGTGCCAGCAGCATCGACAGGGGAGATCAGCCCCAGCATTTT CASSIDRGDQPQHF
TRBJ1-1 NA TRBV27 TGTGCCAGCAGCCTCCGCGTGGACACTGAAGCTTTCTTT CASSLRVDTEAFF
TRBJ2-4 TRBD1 TRBV28 TGTGCCAGCAGACCTACAGGGGGCGAAAGGAAAACCAAAAACATTCAGTACTTC CASRPTGGERKTKNIQYF
TRBJ2-7 TRBD2 TRBV28 TGTGCCAGCAGTTTAAGGGATAGGGGACTAGCGGGAGAAAGCGAGCAGTACTTC CASSLRDRGLAGESEQYF
TRBJ1-1 NA TRBV5-4 TGTGCCAGCAGCGCCGACTTCAGACCTGGTACTGAAGCTTTCTTT CASSADFRPGTEAFF
TRBJ1-4 NA TRBV19 TGTGCCAGTAGCAGGGGTGCAACTAATGAAAAACTGTTTTTT CASSRGATNEKLFF
TRBJ2-3 TRBD2 TRBV19 TGTGCCAGTAGTCTCAATCTGGTTCGGGAGGGCCGGACAGATACGCAGTATTTT CASSLNLVREGRTDTQYF
TRBJ1-5 NA TRBV30 TGTGCCTGGAGTGGAGGTGGCGGCTCCGGGCCCCAGCATTTT CAWSGGGGSGPQHF
TRBJ1-5 NA TRBV28 TGTGCCAGCAGTTTACCGGGCAATCAGCCCCAGCATTTT CASSLPGNQPQHF
TRBJ2-7 TRBD2 TRBV3-1/TRBV3-2 TGTGCCAGCAGCCAAGATTTACTAGCGGGAGGCGAGCAGTACTTC CASSQDLLAGGEQYF
TRBJ2-1 TRBD2 TRBV6-1 TGTGCCAGCAGTGAAGCGGCTAGCGGTAGTTGGGATGAGCAGTTCTTC CASSEAASGSWDEQFF